The clone carrying this T cell receptor (beta chain) has ten or more counts. What it recognizes is unknown. A patient was excluded if there was uncontrolled infection, other autoimmune disease, pregnancy or lactation. Clinical symptoms, serum thyroxine, TRAb, thyroid ultrasound and orbital computed tomography established diagnosis. This entry comes from a study of T cells in Graves' hyperthyroidism and ophthalmopathy. General study findings and limits: Through a model of 13 V-J features, ophthalmopathy was separated from stable hyperthyroidism. Peripheral blood also featured most of the thyroid clonotypes expanded above 0.001.

TCR beta CDR3 region amplification was performed from RNA transcripts. TCR CDR3 regions were first amplified by RT-PCR with HTBI primers. MiXCR, applied by TCRdb to the multiplex PCR reads, yields one record per CDR3 protein. The repertoire holds approximately 640,000 distinct CDR3 sequences, with over 40% as singletons. Specimen: peripheral blood or thyroid tissue (not recorded which). The origin of this receptor is an adult man with Graves' disease, either hyperthyroidism or ophthalmopathy (not recorded which).

The CDR3 sequence: CASSPAGYGYTF. In nucleotides, the CDR3 is TGTGCCAGCAGTCCGGCGGGCTATGGCTACACCTTC. This chain joins TRBV7-2 and TRBJ1-2; D gene ambiguous. The CDR3 runs 12 residues. Germline V CDR1 and CDR2: SGHTA, FQGNSA. The V gene lost 6 bases and the J gene lost 4 bases, with 9 bases spanning the gap.